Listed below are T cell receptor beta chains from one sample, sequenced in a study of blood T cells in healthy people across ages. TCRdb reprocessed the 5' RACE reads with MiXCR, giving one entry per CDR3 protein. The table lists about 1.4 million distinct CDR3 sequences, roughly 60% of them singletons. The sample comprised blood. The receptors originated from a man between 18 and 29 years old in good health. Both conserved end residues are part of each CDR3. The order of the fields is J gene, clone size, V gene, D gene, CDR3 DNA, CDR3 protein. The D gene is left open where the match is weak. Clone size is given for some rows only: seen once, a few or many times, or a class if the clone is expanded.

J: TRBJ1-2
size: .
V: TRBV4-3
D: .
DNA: TGCGCCAGCAGCCAAGAGGGGATGGGGGATGGCTACACCTTC
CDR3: CASSQEGMGDGYTF

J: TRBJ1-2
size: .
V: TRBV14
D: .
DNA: TGTGCCAGCAGCCAAGAGTTTGGGACCTCTTTTAAGTATGGCTACACCTTC
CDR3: CASSQEFGTSFKYGYTF

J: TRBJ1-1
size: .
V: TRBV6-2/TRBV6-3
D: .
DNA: TGTGCCAGCATCGGGGCCCCGAACACTGAAGCTTTCTTT
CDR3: CASIGAPNTEAFF

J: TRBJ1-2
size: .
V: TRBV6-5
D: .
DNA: TGTGCCAGCAGTTACGGGGAAGGGCATGGCTACACCTTC
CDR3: CASSYGEGHGYTF

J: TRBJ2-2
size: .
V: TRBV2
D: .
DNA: TGTGCCAGCAGCGCTTCAGGAATTTGGAACACCGGGGAGCTGTTTTTT
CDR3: CASSASGIWNTGELFF

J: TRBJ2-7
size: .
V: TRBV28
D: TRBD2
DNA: TGTGCTAGCAGTTTTGCCCGACTAGCGGGAGACTACGAGCAGTACTTC
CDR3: CASSFARLAGDYEQYF

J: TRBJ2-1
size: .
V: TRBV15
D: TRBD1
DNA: TGTGCCACCACCACGACCGGGACAGTGAACTACAATGAGCAGTTCTTC
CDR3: CATTTTGTVNYNEQFF

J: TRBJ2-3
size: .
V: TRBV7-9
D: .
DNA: TGTGCCATCCAAAGCATGGGGGGAAACACAGATACGCAGTATTTT
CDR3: CAIQSMGGNTDTQYF

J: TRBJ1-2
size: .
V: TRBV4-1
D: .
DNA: TGCGCCAGCAGCCAAGATTGGGCTACCTATGGCTACACCTTC
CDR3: CASSQDWATYGYTF

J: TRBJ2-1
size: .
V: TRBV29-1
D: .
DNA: TGCGGTACCTACTCCCGGGACTCCACTCGGTATGAGCAGTTCTTC
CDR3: CGTYSRDSTRYEQFF

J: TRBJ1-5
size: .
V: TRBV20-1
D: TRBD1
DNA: TGCAGTGCTAGAGTGACAGGGTCTAGCCAGCCCCAGCATTTT
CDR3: CSARVTGSSQPQHF

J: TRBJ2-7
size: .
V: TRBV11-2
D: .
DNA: TGTGCCAGCAGCTTATCGGACACGGACTCCTACGAGCAGTACTTC
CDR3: CASSLSDTDSYEQYF

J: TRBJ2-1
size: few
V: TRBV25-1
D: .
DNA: TGTGCCAGCAGTGAATCGGCAGGCCCCAATGAGCAGTTCTTC
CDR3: CASSESAGPNEQFF

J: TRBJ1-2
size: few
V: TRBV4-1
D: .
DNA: TGCGCCAGCAGCCAAATAGGGGTGGAGACGGCTTATGGCTACACCTTC
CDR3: CASSQIGVETAYGYTF

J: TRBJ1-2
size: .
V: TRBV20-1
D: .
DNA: TGCAGTGCTAGCAGGGGAGGCTATGGCTACACCTTC
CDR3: CSASRGGYGYTF

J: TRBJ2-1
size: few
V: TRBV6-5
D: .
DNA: TGTGCCAGCAGTTACTCGGCCGACAACAGGGAGTTCTTC
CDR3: CASSYSADNREFF

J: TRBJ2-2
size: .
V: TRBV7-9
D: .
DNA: TGTGCCAGCAGCTCGGCCCGCACCGGGGAGCTGTTTTTT
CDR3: CASSSARTGELFF

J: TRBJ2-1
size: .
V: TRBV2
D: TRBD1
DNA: TGTGCCAGCAAAGGACAGGGAAGGTCCTACAATGAGCAGTTCTTC
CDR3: CASKGQGRSYNEQFF

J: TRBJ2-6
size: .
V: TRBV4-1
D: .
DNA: TGCGCCAGCAGCCCAATTACTGGGGCCAACGTCCTGACTTTC
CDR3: CASSPITGANVLTF

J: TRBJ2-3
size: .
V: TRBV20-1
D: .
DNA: TGCAGTGCTGAGGCTAGTAGGTTTTCCACAGATACGCAGTATTTT
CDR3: CSAEASRFSTDTQYF

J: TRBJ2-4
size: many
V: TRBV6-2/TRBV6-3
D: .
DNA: TGTGCCAGCAGCTACGGAAACATTCAGTACTTC
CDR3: CASSYGNIQYF

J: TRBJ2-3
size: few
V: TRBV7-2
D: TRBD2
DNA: TGTGCCAGCAGCCAGGATTCGAGGACTAGCGGAAATACGCAGTATTTT
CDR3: CASSQDSRTSGNTQYF

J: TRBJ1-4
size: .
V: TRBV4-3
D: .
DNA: TGCGCCAGCAGCCAAGATCGGGGAAGAGTTGAAGAAAAACTGTTTTTT
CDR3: CASSQDRGRVEEKLFF

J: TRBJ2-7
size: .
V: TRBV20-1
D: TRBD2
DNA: TGCAGTGCTAGTATCCTACAGAAACGGACTAGCGGTCTCTCGGGCTACAATGAGCAGTACTTC
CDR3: CSASILQKRTSGLSGYNEQYF

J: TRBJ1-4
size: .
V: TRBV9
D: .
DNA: TGTGCCAGCAGCGTAAGCGGGACTGATGAAAAACTGTTTTTT
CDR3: CASSVSGTDEKLFF

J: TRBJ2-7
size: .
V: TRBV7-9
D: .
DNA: TGTGCCAGCAGCTTAGCCGCAGGGGCCTTCTACGAGCAGTACTTC
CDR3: CASSLAAGAFYEQYF

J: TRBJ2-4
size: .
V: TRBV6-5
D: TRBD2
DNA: TGTGCCAGCCGCCGGGGCTCATGGGAGGGTATTCAGTACTTC
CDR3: CASRRGSWEGIQYF

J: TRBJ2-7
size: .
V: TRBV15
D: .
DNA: TGTGCCACCAGCACAATCCAGGGTGTGAGCTCCTACGAGCAGTACTTC
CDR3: CATSTIQGVSSYEQYF

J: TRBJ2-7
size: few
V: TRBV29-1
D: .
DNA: TGCAGCGTGCCTCGGCGGCCCTACTCCTACGAGCAGTACTTC
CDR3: CSVPRRPYSYEQYF

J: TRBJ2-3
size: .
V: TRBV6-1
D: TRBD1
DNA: TGTGCCAGCAGGCTGACAGGGTCTCGCACAGATACGCAGTATTTT
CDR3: CASRLTGSRTDTQYF

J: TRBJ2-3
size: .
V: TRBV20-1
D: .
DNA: TGCAGTGCGACCCTCGCCGGGTACACAGATACGCAGTATTTT
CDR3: CSATLAGYTDTQYF